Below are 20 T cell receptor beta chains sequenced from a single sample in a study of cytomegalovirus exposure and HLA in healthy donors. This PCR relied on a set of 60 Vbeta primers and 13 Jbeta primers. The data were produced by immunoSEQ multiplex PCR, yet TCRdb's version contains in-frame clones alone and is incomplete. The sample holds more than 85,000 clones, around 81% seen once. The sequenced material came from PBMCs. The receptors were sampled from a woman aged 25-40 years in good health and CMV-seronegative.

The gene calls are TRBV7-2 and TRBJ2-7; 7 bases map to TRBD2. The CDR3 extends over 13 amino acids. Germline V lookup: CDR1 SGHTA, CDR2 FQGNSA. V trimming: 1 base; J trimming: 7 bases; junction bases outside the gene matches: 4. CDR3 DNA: TGTGCCAGCAGCTTAGTGAGCGGGATTGAGCAGTACTTC. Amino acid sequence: CASSLVSGIEQYF.

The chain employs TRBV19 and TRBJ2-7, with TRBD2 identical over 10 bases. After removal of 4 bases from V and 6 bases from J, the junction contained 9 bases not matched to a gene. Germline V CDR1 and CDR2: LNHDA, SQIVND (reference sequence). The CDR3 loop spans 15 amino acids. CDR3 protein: CASSTVNSGRTEQYF. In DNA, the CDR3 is TGTGCCAGTAGTACAGTTAATAGCGGGAGGACCGAGCAGTACTTC. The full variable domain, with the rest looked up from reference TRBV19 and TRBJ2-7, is DGGITQSPKYLFRKEGQNVTLSCEQNLNHDAMYWYRQDPGQGLRLIYYSQIVNDFQKGDIAEGYSVSREKKESFPLTVTSAQKNPTAFYLCASSTVNSGRTEQYFGPGTRLTVT.

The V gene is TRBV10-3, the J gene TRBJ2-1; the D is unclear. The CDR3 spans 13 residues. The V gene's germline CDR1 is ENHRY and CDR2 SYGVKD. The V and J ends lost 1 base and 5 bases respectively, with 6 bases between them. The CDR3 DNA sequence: TGTGCCATCAGTGAGTTTACAGACAATGAGCAGTTCTTC. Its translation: CAISEFTDNEQFF.

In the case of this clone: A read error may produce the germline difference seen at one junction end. The CDR3 sequence is CSSSLDGQVYNEQFF. The CDR3 DNA is TGTTCCAGCAGCTTGGACGGACAGGTCTACAATGAGCAGTTCTTC. The chain joins TRBV7-9 to TRBJ2-1; TRBD1 matches 7 bases. Germline CDR1 and CDR2: SEHNR and FQNEAQ (reference sequence). The CDR3 spans 15 residues.

CDR3 sequence reads: CASSTGTSGGETQYF. CDR3 DNA: TGTGCCAGCAGTACCGGGACTAGCGGCGGAGAGACCCAGTACTTC. The chain uses TRBV6-6 and TRBJ2-5, with 11 positions matching TRBD2. Per germline, CDR1 MNHNY and CDR2 SVGAGI (reference sequence). The CDR3 spans 15 residues. J gave up 4 bases and V 5 bases, and 6 bases lay outside the gene matches.

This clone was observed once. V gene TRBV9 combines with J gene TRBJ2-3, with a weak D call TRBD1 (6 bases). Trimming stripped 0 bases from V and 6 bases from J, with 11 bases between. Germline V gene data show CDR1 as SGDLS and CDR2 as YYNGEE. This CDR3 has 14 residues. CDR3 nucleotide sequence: TGTGCCAGCAGCGTAGGGTGGGGGCCCGATACGCAGTATTTT. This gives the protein CASSVGWGPDTQYF.

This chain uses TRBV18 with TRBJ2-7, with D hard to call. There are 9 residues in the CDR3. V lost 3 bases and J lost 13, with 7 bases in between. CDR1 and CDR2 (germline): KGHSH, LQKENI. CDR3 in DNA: TGTGCCAGCTCACCTCAGGAATACTTC. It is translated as CASSPQEYF.

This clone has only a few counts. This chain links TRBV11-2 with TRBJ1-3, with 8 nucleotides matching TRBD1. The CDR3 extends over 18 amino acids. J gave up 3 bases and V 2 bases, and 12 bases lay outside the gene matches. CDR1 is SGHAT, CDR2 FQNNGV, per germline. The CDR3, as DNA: TGTGCCAGCAGCTTACGAGGACAGGGCGACTTTCGTGGAAACACCATATATTTT. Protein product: CASSLRGQGDFRGNTIYF.

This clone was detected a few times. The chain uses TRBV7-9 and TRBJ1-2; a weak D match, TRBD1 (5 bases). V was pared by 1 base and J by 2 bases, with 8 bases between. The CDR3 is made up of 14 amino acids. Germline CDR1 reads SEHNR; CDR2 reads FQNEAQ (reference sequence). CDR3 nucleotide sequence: TGTGCCAGCAGCTTAGTGACAGCGAACTATGGCTACACCTTC. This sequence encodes CASSLVTANYGYTF.

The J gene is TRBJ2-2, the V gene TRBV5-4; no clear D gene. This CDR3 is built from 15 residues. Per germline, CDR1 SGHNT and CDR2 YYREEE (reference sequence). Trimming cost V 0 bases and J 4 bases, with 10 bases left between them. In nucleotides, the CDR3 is TGTGCCAGCAGCTTGGATCAGGCCTTCACCGGGGAGCTGTTTTTT. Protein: CASSLDQAFTGELFF.

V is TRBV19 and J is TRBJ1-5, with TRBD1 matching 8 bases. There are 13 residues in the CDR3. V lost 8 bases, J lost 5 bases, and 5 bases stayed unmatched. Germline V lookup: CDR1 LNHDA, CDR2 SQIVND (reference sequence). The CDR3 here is CASGQGRDQPQHF. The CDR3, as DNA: TGTGCCAGTGGACAGGGACGCGATCAGCCCCAGCATTTT.

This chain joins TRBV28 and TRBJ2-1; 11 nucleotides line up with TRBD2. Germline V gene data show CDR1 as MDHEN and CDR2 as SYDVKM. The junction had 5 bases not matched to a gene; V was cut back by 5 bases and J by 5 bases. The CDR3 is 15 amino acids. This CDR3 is CASSAPGLADNEQFF. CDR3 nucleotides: TGTGCCAGCAGTGCCCCGGGACTAGCGGACAATGAGCAGTTCTTC. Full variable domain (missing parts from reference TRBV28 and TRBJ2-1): DVKVTQSSRYLVKRTGEKVFLECVQDMDHENMFWYRQDPGLGLRLIYFSYDVKMKEKGDIPEGYSVSREKKERFSLILESASTNQTSMYLCASSAPGLADNEQFFGPGTRLTVL.

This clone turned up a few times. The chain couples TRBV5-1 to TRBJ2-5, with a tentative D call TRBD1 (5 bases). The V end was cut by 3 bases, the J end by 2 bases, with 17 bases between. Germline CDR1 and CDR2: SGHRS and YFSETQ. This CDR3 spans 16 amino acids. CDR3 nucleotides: TGCGCCAGCAGCTCAGGAAGTGGACAACCTCAAGAGACCCAGTACTTC. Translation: CASSSGSGQPQETQYF.

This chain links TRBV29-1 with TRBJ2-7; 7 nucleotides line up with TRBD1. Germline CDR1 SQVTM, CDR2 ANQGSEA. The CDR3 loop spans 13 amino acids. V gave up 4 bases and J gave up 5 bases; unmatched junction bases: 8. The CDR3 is CSVAGTAGHEQYF. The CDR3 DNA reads TGCAGCGTTGCCGGGACAGCTGGACACGAGCAGTACTTC.

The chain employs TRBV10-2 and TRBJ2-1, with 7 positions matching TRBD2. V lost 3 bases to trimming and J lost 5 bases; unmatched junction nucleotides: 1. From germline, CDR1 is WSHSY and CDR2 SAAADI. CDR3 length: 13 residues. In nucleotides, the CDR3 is TGCGCCAGCAGTGACCGGGAGGACAATGAGCAGTTCTTC. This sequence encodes CASSDREDNEQFF.

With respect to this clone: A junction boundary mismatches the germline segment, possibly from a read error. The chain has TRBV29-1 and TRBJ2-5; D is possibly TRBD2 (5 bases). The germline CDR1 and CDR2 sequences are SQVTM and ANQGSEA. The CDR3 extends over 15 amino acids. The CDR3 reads CSVERLPANQETQYF. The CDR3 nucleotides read TGCAGCGTTGAAAGACTACCGGCGAACCAGGAGACCCAGTACTTC. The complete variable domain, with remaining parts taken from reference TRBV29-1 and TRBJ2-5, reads SAVISQKPSRDICQRGTSLTIQCQVDSQVTMMFWYRQQPGQSLTLIATANQGSEATYESGFVIDKFPISRPNLTFSTLTVSNMSPEDSSIYLCSVERLPANQETQYFGPGTRLLVL.

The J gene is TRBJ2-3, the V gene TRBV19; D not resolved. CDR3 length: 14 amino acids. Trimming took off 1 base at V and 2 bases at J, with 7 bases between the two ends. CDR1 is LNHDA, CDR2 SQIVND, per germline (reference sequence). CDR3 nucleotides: TGTGCCAGTAGTATAGTCCGCGACACAGATACGCAGTATTTT. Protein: CASSIVRDTDTQYF.

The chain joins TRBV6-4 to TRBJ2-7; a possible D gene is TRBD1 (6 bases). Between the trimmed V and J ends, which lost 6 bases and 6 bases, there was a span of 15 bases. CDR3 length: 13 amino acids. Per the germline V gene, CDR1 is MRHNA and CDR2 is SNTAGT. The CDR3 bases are TGTGCCAGCAGCAGGGACACCACGGGCGAGCAGTACTTC. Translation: CASSRDTTGEQYF.

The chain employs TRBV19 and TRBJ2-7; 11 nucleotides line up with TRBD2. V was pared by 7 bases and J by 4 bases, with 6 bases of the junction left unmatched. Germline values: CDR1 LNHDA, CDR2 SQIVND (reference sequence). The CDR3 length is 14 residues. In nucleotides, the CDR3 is TGTGCCAGTAAACTAGCGGGAGCGGGGTACGAGCAGTACTTC. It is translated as CASKLAGAGYEQYF.

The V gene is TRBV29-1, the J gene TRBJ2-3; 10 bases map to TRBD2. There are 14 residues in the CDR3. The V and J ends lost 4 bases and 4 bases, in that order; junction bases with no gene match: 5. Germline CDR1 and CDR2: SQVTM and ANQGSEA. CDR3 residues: CSVGPSGSADTQYF. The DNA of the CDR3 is TGCAGCGTTGGTCCTAGCGGGAGTGCAGATACGCAGTATTTT.